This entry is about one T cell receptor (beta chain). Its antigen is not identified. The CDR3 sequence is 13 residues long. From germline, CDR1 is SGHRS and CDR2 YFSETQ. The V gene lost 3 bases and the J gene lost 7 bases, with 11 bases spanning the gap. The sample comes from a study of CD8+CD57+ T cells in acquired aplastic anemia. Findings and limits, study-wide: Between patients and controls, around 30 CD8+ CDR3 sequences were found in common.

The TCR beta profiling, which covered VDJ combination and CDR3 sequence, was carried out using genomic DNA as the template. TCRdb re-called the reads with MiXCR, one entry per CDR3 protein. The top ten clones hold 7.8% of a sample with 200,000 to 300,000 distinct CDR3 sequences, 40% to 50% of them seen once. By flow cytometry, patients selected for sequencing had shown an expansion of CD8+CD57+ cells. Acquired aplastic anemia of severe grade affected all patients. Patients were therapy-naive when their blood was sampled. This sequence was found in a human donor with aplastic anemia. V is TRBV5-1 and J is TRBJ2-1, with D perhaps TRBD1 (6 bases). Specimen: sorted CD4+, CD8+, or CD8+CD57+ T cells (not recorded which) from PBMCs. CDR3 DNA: TGCGCCAGCAGCTCGTACAGGGAGAATGAGCAGTTCTTC. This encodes CASSSYRENEQFF.